This is a list of T cell receptor beta chains from one sample in a study of identifying expanded T cells in peripheral blood. Clones were sequenced by immunoSEQ multiplex PCR, and TCRdb holds only the in-frame ones, with some missing. The repertoire has roughly 100,000 clones, approximately 88% of them found once; the top ten carry 13% to 15%. Sequenced: blood. The origin of the receptors is a person aged 18 to 70 in good health. Each CDR3 is given with its conserved first and last residue.

V gene	J gene	CDR3 protein
TRBV5-1	TRBJ2-7	CASSLGDRGSYEQYF
TRBV7-3	TRBJ2-1	CASSPSGSGYNEQFF
TRBV6-1	TRBJ2-3	CASSEGPADTQYF
TRBV7-8	TRBJ2-2	CASSYTSGRITGELFF
TRBV28	TRBJ1-3	CASTENGLYSGNTIYF
TRBV7-2	TRBJ2-7	CASRSDREHREQYF
TRBV5-1	TRBJ1-2	CASSEVGTGNNYGYTF
TRBV28	TRBJ2-7	CASSLGTYEQYF
TRBV9	TRBJ2-7	CASSAAPGGGGSYEQYF
TRBV5-1	TRBJ1-1	CASSPEQGRDTEAFF
TRBV6-4	TRBJ2-3	CASRGQFSSGVGDTDTQYF
TRBV7-2	TRBJ2-7	CASSSLIGIVQYF
TRBV29-1	TRBJ1-1	CSVTGGMNTEAFF
TRBV7-3	TRBJ1-1	CASSRNRETEAFF
TRBV2	TRBJ2-5	CASSHRAIRRWTQYF
TRBV6-5	TRBJ2-7	CASSYQGARQQYF
TRBV28	TRBJ2-7	CASIGSGIYEQYF
TRBV16	TRBJ2-7	CASSQRQGDGEQYF
TRBV19	TRBJ2-2	CASSIKLRSSNTGELFF
TRBV14	TRBJ2-7	CASSQGQGVTYEQYF
TRBV9	TRBJ2-3	CASSLSGGDVDTQYF
TRBV2	TRBJ1-1	CASIAEGRAFF
TRBV7-3	TRBJ2-7	CASSLKGGHYEQYF